This paragraph covers one T cell receptor beta chain sequence. Its specificity is unknown. The sample originates from a study of T cell responses to AZD1222 COVID-19 vaccine. This CDR3 contains 17 residues. The V segment lost 4 bases and the J segment 16 bases; nucleotides outside the gene matches: 22. CDR1 and CDR2 (germline): KGHDR, SFDVKD. Assay: immunoSEQ multiplex PCR; the TCRdb copy retains only in-frame clones and omits some. The table shows over 150,000 clones, with roughly 94% occurring only once. Regarding the study as a whole: Spike-specific TCR breadth rose after two AZD1222 doses, and depth rose as well. The donor cohort was predominantly white British with a female majority, and clonal diversity may have been underestimated. Repertoire sampling occurred only after the peak T cell response.

The receptor's source is an adult in good health. The chain joins TRBV24-1 to TRBJ2-1, with 9 bases lining up with TRBD1. This specimen was peripheral blood, taken on day 0 of MenACWY control vaccination. The CDR3 coding sequence is TGTGCCACCAGTGAGCCCACAGGGGGCGATGGGGGGAGCCCCCTTTTCTTC. Residues: CATSEPTGGDGGSPLFF.